This section outlines one TCR beta chain sequence together with its context. Participant age was roughly 18 to 90 years, and participants resided in 20 to 30 US areas. The study counted Cohort 3 donors as recovered given two negative PCRs, clearance, or symptom resolution. This sample is drawn from a study of blood T cell repertoires in COVID-19. CDR1 SGHRS and CDR2 YFSETQ come from the germline V gene. The CDR3 is made up of 14 amino acids. V was pared by 2 bases and J by 10 bases, with 13 bases between. TCRdb keeps only in-frame clones here, not all; method: immunoSEQ multiplex PCR. Of 250,000 to 400,000 clones in the sample, 80% to 90% are singletons; the top ten hold approximately 5.3%.

V and J are TRBV5-1 and TRBJ1-6; a possible D gene is TRBD1 (5 bases). Source material: PBMCs or T cells enriched from blood (not recorded which). This receptor was taken from a woman younger than 45 who had recovered from COVID-19. This chain's CDR3 is CASSLGGEESPLHF. CDR3 sequence (DNA): TGCGCCAGCAGCTTAGGAGGGGAGGAATCACCCCTCCACTTT.